These 14 T cell receptor beta chains share one sample of origin, sequenced in a study of shared clonotypes between healthy human individuals (TCRdb year 2020). Library prep was done by the immunoSEQ multiplex PCR assay. TCRdb limited this immuneACCESS table to in-frame rearrangements with V and J called. A share of clones is missing; checked studies link under half to unresolved V genes, and the rest is unexplained. This sample gives 950,000 to 1,300,000 clones in total; about 77% of them show up just once. Around 1.4% of the sample rests with the top ten. Sequencing input: memory CD4+ T cells sorted from blood. This specimen's cell subset or site label, per the study, means: CD45RA-negative fraction. Receptors were obtained from a man between 18 and 35 years old in good health.

The chain joins TRBV30 to TRBJ2-7; 9 positions match TRBD2. Germline loops: CDR1 GTSNPN, CDR2 SVGIG (reference sequence). The trim removed 5 bases at V and 6 bases at J, leaving 8 bases unmatched. The CDR3 has 13 amino acids. The CDR3: CAWAGGRGREQYF. The CDR3 DNA follows: TGTGCCTGGGCGGGAGGGAGGGGGCGCGAGCAGTACTTC.

The chain recombines TRBV6-5 with TRBJ1-1, with D possibly being TRBD1 (6 bases). Germline values: CDR1 MNHEY, CDR2 SVGAGI. This CDR3 spans 15 amino acids. Trimming took off 2 bases at V and 2 bases at J, with 12 bases between the two ends. This CDR3 is CASSYRTVLNTEAFF. The CDR3 region has the DNA TGTGCCAGCAGTTACCGGACAGTATTAAACACTGAAGCTTTCTTT.

The V and J genes are TRBV6-5 and TRBJ2-3; the D gene is possibly TRBD2 (6 bases). Per the germline V gene, CDR1 is MNHEY and CDR2 is SVGAGI. Trimming left V 0 bases short and J 2 bases short, with 9 bases between. CDR3 length: 15 residues. This chain's CDR3 is CASSYSSSVTDTQYF. CDR3 sequence (DNA): TGTGCCAGCAGTTACTCATCTAGCGTCACAGATACGCAGTATTTT.

The chain has TRBV18 and TRBJ1-6, with D perhaps TRBD1 (6 bases). The CDR3 covers 13 residues. Trimming took off 3 bases at V and 8 bases at J, with 8 bases between the two ends. The germline CDR1 and CDR2 sequences are KGHSH and LQKENI. The CDR3 nucleotides read TGTGCCAGCTCACCCGGGGGCGATTCACCCCTCCACTTT. Encoded protein: CASSPGGDSPLHF.

The chain has TRBV4-2 and TRBJ2-7, with D perhaps assigned TRBD1 or TRBD2 (5 bases each). CDR1 is LGHNA and CDR2 is YNFKEQ in the germline V gene. The germline V and J ends were trimmed by 0 bases and 0 bases, with 9 bases remaining between them. The CDR3 covers 15 residues. The DNA for the CDR3 is TGTGCCAGCAGCCAAGATGGGGACCCCTCCTACGAGCAGTACTTC. It codes for CASSQDGDPSYEQYF.

The V call is TRBV19, the J call TRBJ2-7, with 11 bases that match TRBD2. The germline V gene has CDR1 LNHDA and CDR2 SQIVND (reference sequence). The CDR3 has 14 residues. Germline trimming cut 5 bases from V and 6 bases from J; bases unmatched to any gene: 6. CDR3 sequence reads: CASSLGLAVGEQYF. In DNA, the CDR3 is TGTGCCAGTAGTCTGGGACTAGCGGTTGGCGAGCAGTACTTC.

This clone turned up a few times. The chain recombines TRBV6-6 with TRBJ1-6; D unresolved. V lost 2 bases to trimming and J lost 8 bases, with 7 bases between them. In germline, CDR1 is MNHNY, CDR2 SVGAGI (reference sequence). The CDR3 loop spans 13 amino acids. The chain's CDR3 is CASSYGFDSPLHF. The CDR3 nucleotides read TGTGCCAGCAGTTACGGGTTTGATTCACCCCTCCACTTT.

This chain connects TRBV29-1 to TRBJ2-6, with 9 bases aligning to TRBD1. The CDR3 has 15 amino acids. The trim removed 4 bases at V and 6 bases at J, leaving 7 bases unmatched. The germline V gene encodes CDR1 SQVTM and CDR2 ANQGSEA. CDR3: CSVGSGTGQANVLTF. Written as DNA, the CDR3 is TGCAGCGTTGGAAGCGGGACAGGGCAGGCCAACGTCCTGACTTTC.

Here the CDR3 reads CSVDSSGVNNEQFF. The CDR3 DNA sequence: TGCAGCGTTGATTCTAGTGGGGTCAACAATGAGCAGTTCTTC. V and J are TRBV29-1 and TRBJ2-1, with D hard to call. V gave up 3 bases and J gave up 5 bases, with 14 bases separating them. The CDR3 spans 14 residues. CDR1 and CDR2 from the germline V gene are SQVTM and ANQGSEA.

The V call is TRBV30, the J call TRBJ1-6; 9 bases align to TRBD1. The CDR3 totals 15 residues. CDR1 is GTSNPN and CDR2 is SVGIG in the germline V gene (reference sequence). Trimming cost V 3 bases and J 7 bases; bases outside gene matches: 7. CDR3: CAWREQGAGNSPLHF. For the CDR3, the DNA is TGTGCCTGGAGGGAACAGGGGGCGGGAAATTCACCCCTCCACTTT.

V usage is TRBV5-8 and J usage is TRBJ1-5, with D possibly TRBD1 on 5 matching bases. The germline V gene has CDR1 SGHTS and CDR2 YDEGEE. V lost 0 bases and J lost 5, with 12 bases in between. The CDR3 covers 15 residues. In nucleotides, the CDR3 is TGTGCCAGCAGCTTGGCCAGAGGGACGGATCAGCCCCAGCATTTT. This encodes CASSLARGTDQPQHF.

This chain connects TRBV28 to TRBJ2-2; D is perhaps TRBD2 (5 bases). This CDR3 is built from 14 residues. Germline V lookup: CDR1 MDHEN, CDR2 SYDVKM. The V end lost 5 bases, the J end lost 1 base, and 8 bases lay between the germline ends. CDR3 protein: CASSPRGNTGELFF. The CDR3 DNA follows: TGTGCCAGCAGTCCCCGGGGGAACACCGGGGAGCTGTTTTTT.

This clone has a count of ten or more. Other nucleotide sequences in the sample specify the same CDR3. Here the CDR3 reads CASSLLGTGSTDTQYF. For the CDR3, the DNA is TGTGCCAGCAGCTTATTAGGGACAGGGAGCACAGATACGCAGTATTTT. The rearrangement uses TRBV5-6 and TRBJ2-3, with TRBD1 matching 9 bases. Germline CDR1 SGHDT, CDR2 YYEEEE. After removal of 2 bases from V and 0 bases from J, the junction contained 4 bases not matched to a gene. This CDR3 is built from 16 residues.

The chain employs TRBV7-2 and TRBJ1-1; maybe TRBD1 (6 bases). The germline V gene encodes CDR1 SGHTA and CDR2 FQGNSA. Trimming cost V 0 bases and J 7 bases, with 9 bases left between them. The CDR3 has 13 residues. The CDR3 DNA is TGTGCCAGCAGCTTAGCAGGGACACTTGAAGCTTTCTTT. This codes for CASSLAGTLEAFF.